These 10 T cell receptor beta chains share one sample of origin, sequenced in a study of early T cells in non-severe SARS-CoV-2 infection. From the 5' RACE reads, TCRdb called clonotypes with MiXCR, one entry per CDR3 protein. Among approximately 84,000 distinct CDR3 sequences listed, around 13% were seen once. The sample was whole blood. These receptors were collected from an adult who was a healthcare worker with PCR-confirmed SARS-CoV-2 infection or an uninfected control (not recorded which).

This clonotype was observed at least ten times. The CDR3 region is CASSPPSGGKKTQYF. CDR3 sequence (DNA): TGTGCCAGCTCACCACCATCAGGCGGGAAAAAGACCCAGTACTTC. J is TRBJ2-5 and V is TRBV18; TRBD2 might be the D (6 bases). CDR1 and CDR2 from the germline V gene are KGHSH and LQKENI. Trimming removed 0 bases from V and 6 bases from J, with 14 bases in between. CDR3 size: 15 residues.

The CDR3 DNA sequence: TGTGCCAGTAGTTTCCCGGGACAGCTCTATGGCTACACCTTC. Its protein product is CASSFPGQLYGYTF. The chain recombines TRBV19 with TRBJ1-2, with 7 positions matching TRBD1. V lost 5 bases to trimming and J lost 4 bases; unmatched junction nucleotides: 7. Germline V lookup: CDR1 LNHDA, CDR2 SQIVND (reference sequence). The CDR3 is 14 residues long.

In its sample, this clonotype was seen a few times. V and J are TRBV20-1 and TRBJ2-5; 8 nucleotides line up with TRBD2. CDR3 length: 15 residues. Germline CDR1 reads DFQATT; CDR2 reads SNEGSKA (reference sequence). V was pared by 6 bases and J by 2 bases, with 11 bases of the junction left unmatched. This CDR3 reads CSATGTSSWQETQYF. CDR3 DNA: TGCAGTGCCACCGGGACTAGTTCGTGGCAAGAGACCCAGTACTTC.

The chain is built from TRBV29-1 and TRBJ1-2, with a tentative D call TRBD1 (6 bases). Germline V lookup: CDR1 SQVTM, CDR2 ANQGSEA. The CDR3 has 13 amino acids. V was clipped by 7 bases and J by 4 bases, with 16 bases between them. CDR3 sequence (DNA): TGCAGCGACCGACAGGTTCACTTCTATGGCTACACCTTC. This codes for CSDRQVHFYGYTF.

This clonotype has at least ten counts. The chain joins TRBV3-1 to TRBJ1-2; weak D call: TRBD1 (5 bases). CDR1 and CDR2 (germline): LGHDT, YNNKEL (reference sequence). This CDR3 is built from 17 residues. Trimming left V 0 bases short and J 0 bases short, with 14 bases between. CDR3 sequence reads: CASSQETPGRSNYGYTF. For the CDR3, the DNA is TGTGCCAGCAGCCAAGAGACACCAGGGCGCTCTAACTATGGCTACACCTTC.

The chain couples TRBV20-1 to TRBJ2-5; no clear D gene. The CDR3 runs 14 residues. With 1 base removed from V and 1 base from J, the gap between germline ends came to 10 bases. CDR1 DFQATT and CDR2 SNEGSKA come from the germline V gene (reference sequence). The CDR3 spells CSARGWGSQETQYF. The CDR3 region has the DNA TGCAGTGCTAGAGGATGGGGATCCCAAGAGACCCAGTACTTC.

This clonotype was detected a few times. CDR3 loop: CASSPGLHSGANVLTF. CDR3 sequence (DNA): TGTGCCAGCTCACCGGGACTTCACTCTGGGGCCAACGTCCTGACTTTC. The rearrangement joins TRBV18 to TRBJ2-6, with D possibly TRBD2 on 6 matching bases. Per germline, CDR1 KGHSH and CDR2 LQKENI. V was shortened by 3 bases and J by 0 bases, with 9 bases between the two germline ends. This CDR3 is built from 16 residues.

This clonotype has just a few counts. This chain uses TRBV5-4 with TRBJ1-2; D is perhaps TRBD1 (5 bases). V lost 7 bases to trimming and J lost 0 bases, with 16 bases between them. The CDR3 consists of 15 residues. Per germline, CDR1 SGHNT and CDR2 YYREEE (reference sequence). CDR3 amino acids: CASWVGVGANYGYTF. CDR3 nucleotide sequence: TGTGCCAGCTGGGTAGGGGTCGGGGCTAACTATGGCTACACCTTC.

This clonotype has more than one count but fewer than ten. An end of the junction differs from the germline gene, which may be a read error. The chain couples TRBV6-5 to TRBJ1-6; maybe TRBD1 (6 bases). CDR1 and CDR2 (germline): MNHEY, SVGAGI. The CDR3 extends over 13 amino acids. As DNA, the CDR3 is TGTGCCAGCCGGACAGACTTGGGTTCACCCCTCCTCTTT. Protein: CASRTDLGSPLLF.

The chain uses TRBV7-2 and TRBJ2-3; D remains unclear. The CDR3 consists of 13 residues. V dropped 1 base and J dropped 8 bases, with 10 bases sitting between them. The germline V gene encodes CDR1 SGHTA and CDR2 FQGNSA. In DNA form, the CDR3 reads TGTGCCAGCAGCTTAGATCGCGCTAGTACGCAGTATTTT. Its protein is CASSLDRASTQYF. Together with reference TRBV7-2 and TRBJ2-3, the CDR3 gives the full variable domain: GAGVSQSPSNKVTEKGKDVELRCDPISGHTALYWYRQSLGQGLEFLIYFQGNSAPDKSGLPSDRFSAERTGGSVSTLTIQRTQQEDSAVYLCASSLDRASTQYFGPGTRLTVL.